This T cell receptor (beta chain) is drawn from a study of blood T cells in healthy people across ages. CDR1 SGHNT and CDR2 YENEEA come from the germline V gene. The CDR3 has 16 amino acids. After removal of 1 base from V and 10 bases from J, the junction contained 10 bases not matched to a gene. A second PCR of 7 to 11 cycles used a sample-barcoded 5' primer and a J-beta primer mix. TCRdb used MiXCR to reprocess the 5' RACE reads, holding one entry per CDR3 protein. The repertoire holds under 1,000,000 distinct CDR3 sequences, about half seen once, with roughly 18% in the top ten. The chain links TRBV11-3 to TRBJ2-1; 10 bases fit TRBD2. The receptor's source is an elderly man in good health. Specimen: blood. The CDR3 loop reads CASSLVFSGRVKEQFF. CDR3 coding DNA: TGTGCCAGCAGCTTAGTCTTCAGCGGGAGGGTAAAAGAGCAGTTCTTC. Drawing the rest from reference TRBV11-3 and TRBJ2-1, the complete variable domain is EAGVVQSPRYKIIEKKQPVAFWCNPISGHNTLYWYLQNLGQGPELLIRYENEEAVDDSQLPKDRFSAERLKGVDSTLKIQPAELGDSAVYLCASSLVFSGRVKEQFFGPGTRLTVL.